The 16 T cell receptor beta chains presented below share a single source sample, sequenced in a study of T cell responses to AZD1222 COVID-19 vaccine. The data were produced by immunoSEQ multiplex PCR, yet TCRdb's version contains in-frame clones alone and is incomplete. The sample contains about 160,000 clones, 90% to 95% of which appear only once. The input for sequencing was peripheral blood, taken on day 0 of AZD1222 vaccination. These receptors all come from an adult in good health.

The rearrangement links TRBV5-1 to TRBJ1-1; 7 nucleotides align to TRBD1. Germline V lookup: CDR1 SGHRS, CDR2 YFSETQ. Trimming removed 3 bases from V and 4 bases from J; junction bases left unmatched: 6. CDR3 length: 14 amino acids. CDR3 nucleotide sequence: TGCGCCAGCAGCTCCCTCGGGACAGCCACTGAAGCTTTCTTT. Its protein product is CASSSLGTATEAFF.

V gene TRBV18 combines with J gene TRBJ1-4, with 10 nucleotides matching TRBD1. The CDR3 totals 14 residues. J lost 8 bases, V lost 3 bases, and 3 bases had no gene match. CDR1 is KGHSH and CDR2 is LQKENI in the germline V gene. The CDR3 DNA is TGTGCCAGCTCACCCGGGACAGGGGACGAAAAACTGTTTTTT. This codes for CASSPGTGDEKLFF.

The genes are TRBV3-1 (or the pseudogene TRBV3-2) and TRBJ2-6; D unresolved. The CDR3 has 15 residues. V lost 4 bases, J lost 4 bases, and 11 bases lay in between. CDR1 and CDR2 from the germline V gene are LGHDT and YNNKEL (reference sequence). The CDR3 reads CASSPYQVGANVLTF. The CDR3 bases are TGTGCCAGCAGCCCCTACCAAGTCGGGGCCAACGTCCTGACTTTC.

J is TRBJ2-1 and V is TRBV7-8; D is possibly TRBD2 (7 bases). Germline lookup yields CDR1 SGHVS and CDR2 FQNEAQ. The germline V and J ends were trimmed by 4 bases and 1 base, with 17 bases remaining between them. There are 17 residues in the CDR3. The DNA for the CDR3 is TGTGCCAGCAGCTCTGCCGGCGGGGGCCTATCCTACAATGAGCAGTTCTTC. Its protein is CASSSAGGGLSYNEQFF.

The chain links TRBV3-1 (or the pseudogene TRBV3-2) to TRBJ1-2; unclear D gene. This CDR3 is 11 amino acids long. The germline V gene encodes CDR1 LGHDT and CDR2 YNNKEL (reference sequence). The V gene lost 2 bases and the J gene lost 8 bases, with 6 bases spanning the gap. In DNA form, the CDR3 reads TGTGCCAGCAGCCAATATGCGGGCTACACCTTC. Translating gives CASSQYAGYTF.

V gene TRBV5-1 combines with J gene TRBJ1-1; D uncertain. Trimming shortened V by 3 bases and J by 0 bases, and 9 bases separated the two germline ends. This CDR3 is 14 amino acids long. CDR1 and CDR2 from the germline V gene are SGHRS and YFSETQ. CDR3: CASSSTAMNTEAFF. CDR3 DNA sequence: TGCGCCAGCAGCTCCACAGCCATGAACACTGAAGCTTTCTTT.

This clone was found once. The chain couples TRBV5-1 to TRBJ2-1; D possibly corresponds to TRBD1 (6 bases). Trimming removed 3 bases at V and 9 bases at J, with 19 bases between. The CDR3 is made up of 15 amino acids. Germline lookup yields CDR1 SGHRS and CDR2 YFSETQ. Written as DNA, the CDR3 is TGCGCCAGCAGCTCCACAGGGAATTCTCAGAGTGAGCAGTTCTTC. This encodes CASSSTGNSQSEQFF.

The V gene is TRBV5-4, the J gene TRBJ2-1; tentative D call: TRBD1 (5 bases). Germline CDR1 SGHNT, CDR2 YYREEE (reference sequence). Deletions cut 4 bases from V and 1 base from J, with 18 bases between. The CDR3 totals 17 residues. CDR3 in DNA: TGTGCCAGCAGCGGACGTCCACAGGAAGGGTCCTACAATGAGCAGTTCTTC. Translating gives CASSGRPQEGSYNEQFF.

This chain uses TRBV4-1 with TRBJ2-5; D may be TRBD2 (5 bases). CDR3 length equals 15 residues. Germline V gives CDR1 MGHRA, CDR2 YSYEKL. V shed 0 bases and J shed 5 bases, with 13 bases lying between them. CDR3 amino acids: CASSQDSRAGETQYF. CDR3 coding DNA: TGCGCCAGCAGCCAAGACTCGCGGGCCGGGGAGACCCAGTACTTC.

V and J are TRBV4-1 and TRBJ1-5; D uncertain. The V and J ends lost 1 base and 7 bases respectively, with 8 bases between them. CDR3 length equals 13 residues. The germline V gene encodes CDR1 MGHRA and CDR2 YSYEKL. The CDR3 DNA follows: TGCGCCAGCAGCCAAGTTTACGAACAGCCCCAGCATTTT. It translates to CASSQVYEQPQHF.

The rearrangement uses TRBV6-2 or TRBV6-3 and TRBJ1-1; D is ambiguous. CDR3 size: 11 residues. Per germline, CDR1 MNHEY and CDR2 SVGEGT. The V end lost 5 bases, the J end lost 3 bases, and 4 bases lay between the germline ends. DNA for the CDR3: TGTGCCAGCAGTCGGGACACTGAAGCTTTCTTT. Encoded protein: CASSRDTEAFF.

The rearrangement joins TRBV6-5 to TRBJ2-7, with TRBD1 matching 10 bases. CDR3 size: 16 residues. Germline V gene sequence: CDR1 MNHEY, CDR2 SVGAGI. V lost 4 bases and J lost 4; bases outside the gene matches: 10. CDR3 amino acids: CASSFVKTGGAYEQYF. In DNA, the CDR3 is TGTGCCAGCAGTTTCGTAAAGACAGGGGGCGCGTACGAGCAGTACTTC.

V is TRBV5-1 and J is TRBJ1-1; D not certain. Germline values: CDR1 SGHRS, CDR2 YFSETQ. The ends were cut back, 3 bases at V and 5 bases at J, with 23 bases in the middle. CDR3 length equals 17 residues. CDR3 region: CASSSRPWTDGRTEAFF. The CDR3 DNA reads as TGCGCCAGCAGCTCCCGCCCTTGGACGGACGGTAGGACTGAAGCTTTCTTT.

The CDR3 region has the DNA TGTGCCAGCAGTTACTTGACTAGCGGGGTAGGCATTCAGTACTTC. This codes for CASSYLTSGVGIQYF. The chain couples TRBV6-6 to TRBJ2-4; 11 nucleotides agree with TRBD2. This CDR3 contains 15 residues. J was trimmed by 9 bases and V by 1 base; bases with no gene match: 5. Germline V lookup: CDR1 MNHNY, CDR2 SVGAGI (reference sequence).

The chain couples TRBV5-6 to TRBJ1-2, with a weak D call TRBD1 (5 bases). The CDR3 has 16 amino acids. Looked up from germline, CDR1 is SGHDT and CDR2 is YYEEEE. V gave up 4 bases and J gave up 4 bases, with 20 bases separating them. The CDR3 sequence: CASSRSRDSRIYGYTF. The CDR3, as DNA: TGTGCCAGCAGCCGGAGTAGGGACTCCAGGATCTATGGCTACACCTTC.

The CDR3 protein is CASSPPGRILGYTF. CDR3 sequence (DNA): TGTGCCAGCTCACCACCTGGGCGGATTTTAGGCTACACCTTC. The gene calls are TRBV18 and TRBJ1-2; D ambiguous. Germline loops: CDR1 KGHSH, CDR2 LQKENI. Between the trimmed V and J ends, which lost 0 bases and 8 bases, there was a span of 13 bases. The CDR3 loop spans 14 amino acids.